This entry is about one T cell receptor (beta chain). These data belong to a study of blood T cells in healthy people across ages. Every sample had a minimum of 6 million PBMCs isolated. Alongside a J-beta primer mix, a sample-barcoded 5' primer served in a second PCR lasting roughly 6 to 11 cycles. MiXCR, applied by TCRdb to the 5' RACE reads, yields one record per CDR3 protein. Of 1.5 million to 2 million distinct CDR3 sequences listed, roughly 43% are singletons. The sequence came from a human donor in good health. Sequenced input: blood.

The CDR3 coding sequence is TGTGCCAGCAGCCCGGACAGGGATGGGCAGTTCTTC. It codes for CASSPDRDGQFF. The J gene is TRBJ2-1, the V gene TRBV27; 8 bases fit TRBD1. This CDR3 region has 12 residues. Germline lookup yields CDR1 MNHEY and CDR2 SMNVEV (reference sequence). With V trimmed by 6 bases and J by 12 bases, 7 bases remained unmatched.